A selection of T cell receptor beta chains follows, all from one sample in a study of blood T cells in healthy people across ages. Via MiXCR, TCRdb re-called the 5' RACE reads, giving one row per CDR3 protein. This sample has fewer than 900,000 distinct CDR3 sequences, with 49% found just once. Material for sequencing was blood. The receptors were gathered from a woman aged 55-70 years in good health. Each CDR3 is given with its conserved first and last residue. D genes are given only for firm matches. Clone size appears in some rows only: once, few, many, or a class for an expanded clone.

size: .
V: TRBV28
D: .
J: TRBJ2-3
CDR3: CATYLQGDTQYF
DNA: TGTGCCACCTACCTCCAGGGAGATACGCAGTATTTT

size: once
V: TRBV7-2
D: TRBD2
J: TRBJ2-1
CDR3: CASSFGLAVAETQFF
DNA: TGTGCCAGCAGCTTCGGACTAGCGGTGGCAGAGACCCAGTTCTTC

size: .
V: TRBV28
D: .
J: TRBJ1-2
CDR3: CASSLGTAGDDGYTF
DNA: TGTGCCAGCAGTCTCGGGACGGCGGGTGACGATGGCTACACCTTC

size: .
V: TRBV28
D: .
J: TRBJ2-3
CDR3: CASSPFQPGGTDTQYF
DNA: TGTGCCAGCAGTCCATTCCAGCCAGGGGGGACAGATACGCAGTATTTT

size: .
V: TRBV11-2
D: .
J: TRBJ2-7
CDR3: CASSLTGASGSINEQYF
DNA: TGTGCCAGCAGCTTAACGGGGGCTAGCGGAAGTATCAATGAGCAGTACTTC

size: few
V: TRBV28
D: TRBD2
J: TRBJ2-3
CDR3: CASSHQRERVTDTQYF
DNA: TGTGCCAGCAGTCACCAGCGGGAGAGAGTCACAGATACGCAGTATTTT

size: few
V: TRBV20-1
D: TRBD1
J: TRBJ2-7
CDR3: CSGRPRDRYYEQYF
DNA: TGCAGCGGCCGACCCCGGGACAGGTACTACGAGCAGTACTTC

size: once
V: TRBV3-1
D: TRBD1
J: TRBJ2-5
CDR3: CASSRGTGGRVLETQYF
DNA: TGTGCCAGCAGCCGGGGGACAGGGGGCCGTGTATTGGAGACCCAGTACTTC

size: .
V: TRBV7-2
D: .
J: TRBJ1-2
CDR3: CASSLAGKTYGYTF
DNA: TGTGCCAGCAGCTTAGCGGGGAAAACCTATGGCTACACCTTC

size: .
V: TRBV10-2
D: TRBD1
J: TRBJ2-6
CDR3: CANNGDRGMKGSGANVLTF
DNA: TGCGCCAACAATGGGGACAGGGGGATGAAGGGCTCTGGGGCCAACGTCCTGACTTTC

size: .
V: TRBV7-2
D: .
J: TRBJ2-3
CDR3: CASRTRIRTTDTQYF
DNA: TGTGCCAGCAGAACCAGGATTCGGACCACAGATACGCAGTATTTT

size: .
V: TRBV6-1
D: TRBD2
J: TRBJ2-1
CDR3: CASSRQTSKGPYNEQFF
DNA: TGTGCCAGCAGCCGTCAGACTAGCAAGGGGCCCTACAATGAGCAGTTCTTC

size: many
V: TRBV30
D: .
J: TRBJ2-1
CDR3: CAWSERETYNEQFF
DNA: TGTGCCTGGAGTGAACGGGAAACCTACAATGAGCAGTTCTTC